The entry below describes one T cell receptor (beta chain). This record comes from a study of T cells after posttransplantation cyclophosphamide. Trimming took 5 bases from V and 4 from J, leaving 14 bases between them. This CDR3 contains 14 residues. Germline V gene data show CDR1 as SGHVS and CDR2 as FQNEAQ. On the day of bone marrow donation, the related graft donor provided peripheral blood. TCRdb's table, derived via immunoSEQ multiplex PCR, lists solely in-frame clones and lacks some. The sample yields approximately 15,000 clones, about four fifths seen once. The sample comprised memory CD4+ T cells sorted from PBMCs. The TCR sequence derives from a man in his fifties in good health, CMV-negative, and a related stem cell transplant donor. The J gene is TRBJ2-5, the V gene TRBV7-8, with D hard to call. The CDR3 DNA reads as TGTGCCAGCAGCCCTACCCACTCTGGAGAGACCCAGTACTTC. The encoded protein is CASSPTHSGETQYF.